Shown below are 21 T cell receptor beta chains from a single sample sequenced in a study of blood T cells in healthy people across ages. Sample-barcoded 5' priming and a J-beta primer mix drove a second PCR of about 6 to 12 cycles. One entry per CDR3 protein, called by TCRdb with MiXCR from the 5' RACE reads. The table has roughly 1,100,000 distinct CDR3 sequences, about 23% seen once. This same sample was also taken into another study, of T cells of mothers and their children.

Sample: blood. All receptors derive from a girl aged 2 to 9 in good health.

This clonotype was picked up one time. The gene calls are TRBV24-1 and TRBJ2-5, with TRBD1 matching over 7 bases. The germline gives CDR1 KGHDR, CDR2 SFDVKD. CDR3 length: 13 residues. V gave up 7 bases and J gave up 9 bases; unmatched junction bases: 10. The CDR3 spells CATRATGAEAQYF. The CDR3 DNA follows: TGTGCCACCAGAGCAACAGGGGCGGAGGCCCAGTACTTC.

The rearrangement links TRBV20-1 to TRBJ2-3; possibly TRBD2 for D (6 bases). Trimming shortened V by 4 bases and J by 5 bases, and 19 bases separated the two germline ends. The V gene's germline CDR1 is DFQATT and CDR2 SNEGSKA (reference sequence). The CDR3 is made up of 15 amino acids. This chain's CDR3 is CSATPGEDPLDTQYF. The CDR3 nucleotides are TGCAGTGCTACCCCCGGGGAGGACCCCCTAGATACGCAGTATTTT.

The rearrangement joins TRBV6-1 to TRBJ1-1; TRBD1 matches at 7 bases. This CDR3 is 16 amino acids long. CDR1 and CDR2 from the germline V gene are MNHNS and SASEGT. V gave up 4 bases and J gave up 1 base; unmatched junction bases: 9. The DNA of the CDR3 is TGTGCCAGCAGTGGAGGACCGGGACAGAAGAACACTGAAGCTTTCTTT. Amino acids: CASSGGPGQKNTEAFF.

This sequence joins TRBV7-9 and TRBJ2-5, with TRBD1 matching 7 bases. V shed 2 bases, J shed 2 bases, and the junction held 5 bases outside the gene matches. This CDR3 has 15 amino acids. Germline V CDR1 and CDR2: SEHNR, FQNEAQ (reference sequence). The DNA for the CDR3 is TGTGCCAGCAGCTTACCCCGGGACAGACAAGAGACCCAGTACTTC. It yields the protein CASSLPRDRQETQYF.

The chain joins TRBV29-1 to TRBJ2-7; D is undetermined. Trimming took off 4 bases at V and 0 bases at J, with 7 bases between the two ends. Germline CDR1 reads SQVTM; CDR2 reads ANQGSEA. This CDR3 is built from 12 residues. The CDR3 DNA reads TGCAGCGTTGCCTCCATCTCCTACGAGCAGTACTTC. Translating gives CSVASISYEQYF.

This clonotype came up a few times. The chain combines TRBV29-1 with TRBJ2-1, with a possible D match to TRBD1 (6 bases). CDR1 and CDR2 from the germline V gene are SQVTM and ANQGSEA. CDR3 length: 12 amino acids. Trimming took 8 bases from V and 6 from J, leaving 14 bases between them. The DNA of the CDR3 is TGCAGCCCTAGGACAGTGTTCAATGAGCAGTTCTTC. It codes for CSPRTVFNEQFF.

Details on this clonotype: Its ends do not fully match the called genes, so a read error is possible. The CDR3 region is CASSLRQGTTDMQYF. CDR3 DNA: TGTGCCAGCAGCTTAAGACAGGGGACGACAGATATGCAGTATTTT. V usage is TRBV7-2 and J usage is TRBJ2-3, with 8 bases matching TRBD1. Germline V gene lookup returns CDR1 SGHTA and CDR2 FQGNSA. The CDR3 has 15 residues.

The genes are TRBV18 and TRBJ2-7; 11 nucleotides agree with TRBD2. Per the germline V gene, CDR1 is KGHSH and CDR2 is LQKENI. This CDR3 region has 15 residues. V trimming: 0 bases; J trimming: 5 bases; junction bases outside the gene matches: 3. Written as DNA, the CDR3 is TGTGCCAGCTCACCACCTAGCGGGAGGGTGGACGAGCAGTACTTC. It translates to CASSPPSGRVDEQYF.

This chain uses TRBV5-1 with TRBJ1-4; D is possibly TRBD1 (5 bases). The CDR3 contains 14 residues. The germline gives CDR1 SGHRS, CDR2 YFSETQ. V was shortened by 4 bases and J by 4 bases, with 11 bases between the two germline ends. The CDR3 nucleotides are TGCGCCAGCAGCGCAGGGCAGAGTAATGAAAAACTGTTTTTT. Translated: CASSAGQSNEKLFF.

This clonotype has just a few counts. The CDR3 bases are TGTGCCATCAGCAGGGGAGAGACCCAGTACTTC. Translating it yields CAISRGETQYF. V usage is TRBV10-3 and J usage is TRBJ2-5; possibly TRBD1 for D (6 bases). The CDR3 is 11 residues long. CDR1 and CDR2 from the germline V gene are ENHRY and SYGVKD. Trimming removed 6 bases at V and 4 bases at J, with 6 bases between.

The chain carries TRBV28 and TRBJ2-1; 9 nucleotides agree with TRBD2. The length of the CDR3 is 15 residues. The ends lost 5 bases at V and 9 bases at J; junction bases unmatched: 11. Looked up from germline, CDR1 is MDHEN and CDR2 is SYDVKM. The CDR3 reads CASSPVAGVGGEQFF. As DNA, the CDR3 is TGTGCCAGCAGTCCAGTAGCGGGAGTTGGGGGTGAGCAGTTCTTC.

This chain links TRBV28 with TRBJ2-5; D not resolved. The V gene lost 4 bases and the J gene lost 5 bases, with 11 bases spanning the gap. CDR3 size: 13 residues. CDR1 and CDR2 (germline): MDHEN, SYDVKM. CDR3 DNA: TGTGCCAGCAGTTGGGCGTCCGGGGAGACCCAGTACTTC. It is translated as CASSWASGETQYF.

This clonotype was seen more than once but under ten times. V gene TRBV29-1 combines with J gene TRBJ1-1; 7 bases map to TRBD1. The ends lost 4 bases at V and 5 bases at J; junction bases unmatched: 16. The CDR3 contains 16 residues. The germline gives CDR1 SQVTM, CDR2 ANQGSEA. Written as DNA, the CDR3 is TGCAGCGTTGTAGGCAGGGGGAACAGCCTAAGGACTGAAGCTTTCTTT. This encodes CSVVGRGNSLRTEAFF. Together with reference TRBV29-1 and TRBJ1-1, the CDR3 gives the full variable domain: SAVISQKPSRDICQRGTSLTIQCQVDSQVTMMFWYRQQPGQSLTLIATANQGSEATYESGFVIDKFPISRPNLTFSTLTVSNMSPEDSSIYLCSVVGRGNSLRTEAFFGQGTRLTVV.

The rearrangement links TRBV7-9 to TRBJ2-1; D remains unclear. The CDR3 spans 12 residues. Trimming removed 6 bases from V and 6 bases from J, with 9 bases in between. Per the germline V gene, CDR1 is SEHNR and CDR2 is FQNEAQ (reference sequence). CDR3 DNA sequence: TGTGCCAGCAGGCAGTCAAGCAATGAGCAGTTCTTC. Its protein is CASRQSSNEQFF.

CDR3 region: CASSLALDMREQYF. DNA of the CDR3: TGTGCCAGCAGCTTGGCTTTGGACATGAGGGAGCAGTACTTC. This sequence joins TRBV5-4 and TRBJ2-7; TRBD1 is a possible D gene (5 bases). V lost 0 bases and J lost 7, with 14 bases in between. CDR1 is SGHNT and CDR2 is YYREEE in the germline V gene (reference sequence). CDR3 size: 14 residues.

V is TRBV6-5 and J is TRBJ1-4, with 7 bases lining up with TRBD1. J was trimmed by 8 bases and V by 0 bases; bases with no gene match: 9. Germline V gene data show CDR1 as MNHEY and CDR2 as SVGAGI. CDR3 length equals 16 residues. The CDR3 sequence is CASSYSRGTAGEKLFF. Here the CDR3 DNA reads TGTGCCAGCAGTTACTCGAGGGGGACAGCAGGAGAAAAACTGTTTTTT.

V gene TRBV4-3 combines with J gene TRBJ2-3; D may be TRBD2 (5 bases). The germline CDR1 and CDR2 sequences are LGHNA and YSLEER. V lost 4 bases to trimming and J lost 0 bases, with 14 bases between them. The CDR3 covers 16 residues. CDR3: CASSPSSASSTDTQYF. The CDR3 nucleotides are TGCGCCAGCAGCCCTAGCTCGGCCTCTAGCACAGATACGCAGTATTTT.

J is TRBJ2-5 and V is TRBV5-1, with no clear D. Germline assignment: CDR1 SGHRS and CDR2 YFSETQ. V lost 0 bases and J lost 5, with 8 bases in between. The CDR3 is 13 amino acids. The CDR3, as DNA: TGCGCCAGCAGCTTGGTTTGGCGGGAGACCCAGTACTTC. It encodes CASSLVWRETQYF.

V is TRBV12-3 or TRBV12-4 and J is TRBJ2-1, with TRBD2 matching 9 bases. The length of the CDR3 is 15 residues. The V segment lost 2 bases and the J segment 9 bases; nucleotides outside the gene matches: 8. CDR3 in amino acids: CASSLSRTSVGEQFF. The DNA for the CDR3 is TGTGCCAGCAGTTTATCGAGGACTAGCGTTGGTGAGCAGTTCTTC.

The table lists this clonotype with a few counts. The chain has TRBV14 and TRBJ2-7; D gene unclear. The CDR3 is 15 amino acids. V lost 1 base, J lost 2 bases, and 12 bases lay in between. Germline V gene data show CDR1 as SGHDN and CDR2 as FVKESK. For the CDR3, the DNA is TGTGCCAGCAGCCAAGGAGGAGACCCAGCCTACGAGCAGTACTTC. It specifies CASSQGGDPAYEQYF.

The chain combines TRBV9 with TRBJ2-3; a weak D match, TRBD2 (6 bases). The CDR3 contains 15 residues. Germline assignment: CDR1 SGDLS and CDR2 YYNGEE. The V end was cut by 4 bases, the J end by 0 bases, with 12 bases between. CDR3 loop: CASSPAGRSTDTQYF. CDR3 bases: TGTGCCAGCAGCCCCGCAGGGAGGAGCACAGATACGCAGTATTTT.